This T cell receptor (beta chain) was observed in a study of T cell responses to AZD1222 COVID-19 vaccine. General observations from the study: Across the whole spike, CD4 TCRs peaked at regions 160-218 and 743-854. The donor group comprised mostly white British people and more females; the analysis possibly underestimated clonal diversity. Baseline seropositivity characterized only a handful of AZD1222 recipients. Spike-specific TCR breadth and depth rose after two AZD1222 doses.

Here immunoSEQ multiplex PCR was the method, and the copy in TCRdb shows in-frame clones only, minus some. The table records tens of thousands of clones, approximately 90% of them present only once. Turning to this clone: As yet, its antigen is unknown.

The CDR3 runs to 14 residues. The V end was cut by 2 bases, the J end by 2 bases, with 9 bases between. Germline CDR1 is LGHDT and CDR2 is YNNKEL (reference sequence). The V and J genes are TRBV3-1 (or the pseudogene TRBV3-2) and TRBJ1-1; D uncertain. This TCR came from an adult who received the AZD1222 COVID-19 vaccine. Sequencing used peripheral blood, obtained 28 days after the second AZD1222 dose. The CDR3 nucleotides are TGTGCCAGCAGCCAATATAACACAAACACTGAAGCTTTCTTT. Its protein is CASSQYNTNTEAFF.